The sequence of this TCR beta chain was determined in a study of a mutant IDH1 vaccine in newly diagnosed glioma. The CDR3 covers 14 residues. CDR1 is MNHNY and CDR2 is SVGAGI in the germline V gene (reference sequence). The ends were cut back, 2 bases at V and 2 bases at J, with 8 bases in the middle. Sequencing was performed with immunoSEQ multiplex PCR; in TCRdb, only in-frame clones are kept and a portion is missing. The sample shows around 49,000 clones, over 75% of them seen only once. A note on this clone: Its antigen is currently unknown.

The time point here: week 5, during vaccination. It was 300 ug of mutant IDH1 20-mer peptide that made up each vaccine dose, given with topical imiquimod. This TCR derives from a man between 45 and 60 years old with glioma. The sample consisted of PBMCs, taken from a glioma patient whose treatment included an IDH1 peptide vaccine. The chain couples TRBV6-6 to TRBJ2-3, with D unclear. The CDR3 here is CASSYIGNTDTQYF. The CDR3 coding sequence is TGTGCCAGCAGTTACATAGGGAACACAGATACGCAGTATTTT.